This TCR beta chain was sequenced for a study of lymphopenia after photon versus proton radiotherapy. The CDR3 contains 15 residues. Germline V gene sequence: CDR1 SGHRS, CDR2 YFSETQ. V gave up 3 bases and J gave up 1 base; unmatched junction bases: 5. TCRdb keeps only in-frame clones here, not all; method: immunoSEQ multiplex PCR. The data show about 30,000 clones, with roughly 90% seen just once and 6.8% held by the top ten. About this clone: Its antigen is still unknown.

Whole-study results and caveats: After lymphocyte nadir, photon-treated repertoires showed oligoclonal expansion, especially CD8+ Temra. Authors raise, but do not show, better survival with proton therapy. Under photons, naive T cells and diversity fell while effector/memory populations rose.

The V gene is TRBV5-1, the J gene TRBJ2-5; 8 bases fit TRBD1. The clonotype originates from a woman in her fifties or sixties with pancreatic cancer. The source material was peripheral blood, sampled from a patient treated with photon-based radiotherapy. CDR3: CASSSVTGGQETQYF. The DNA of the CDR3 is TGCGCCAGCAGCTCTGTAACAGGGGGCCAAGAGACCCAGTACTTC.